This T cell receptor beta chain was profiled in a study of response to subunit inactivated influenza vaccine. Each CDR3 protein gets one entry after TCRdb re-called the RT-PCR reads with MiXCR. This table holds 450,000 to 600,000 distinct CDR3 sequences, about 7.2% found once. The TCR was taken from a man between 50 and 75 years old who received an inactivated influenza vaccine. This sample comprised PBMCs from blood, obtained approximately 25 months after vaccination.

CDR3 protein: CASREGRGGNTIYF. CDR3 coding DNA: TGTGCCAGCAGGGAGGGAAGGGGGGGAAACACCATATATTTT. The chain recombines TRBV6-1 with TRBJ1-3; a possible D gene is TRBD1 (6 bases). Trimming shortened V by 6 bases and J by 4 bases, and 13 bases separated the two germline ends. CDR1 and CDR2 from the germline V gene are MNHNS and SASEGT. This CDR3 is built from 14 residues.